This T cell receptor beta chain was documented in a study of vaccination and CD4 T cells after COVID-19. The study's findings and limits: Spike mono-reactivity was shown by 304 of 307 vaccine-specific clones in convalescent patients.

This clonotype was counted only a few times. The antigen is undetermined. The junction had 13 bases not matched to a gene; V was cut back by 5 bases and J by 4 bases. CDR3 size: 17 residues. CDR1 is SGHNT, CDR2 YYREEE, per germline (reference sequence). This sample's treatment: approximately nine-day PBMC culture with coronavirus spike peptide pools or control peptides (ViraFEST assay). Replacement of half the medium with fresh IL-2 medium took place on days 3 and 7. Sequencing of cultured CD4+ T cell DNA used the Oncomine TCR Beta short-read assay. The genomic DNA was obtained from cultured CD4+ T cells by extraction with the QIAamp micro DNA kit. TCRdb itself ran the PCR reads through MiXCR, one entry per CDR3 protein. The sample lists about 17,000 distinct CDR3 sequences; approximately 50% were seen once.

The sequence came from a human donor who had recovered from COVID-19. The material sequenced was CD4+ T cells from blood, cultured in vitro. The V and J genes are TRBV5-4 and TRBJ2-5; 11 bases agree with TRBD2. CDR3: CASSPGLAGGLGETQYF. The CDR3 bases are TGTGCCAGCAGTCCCGGATTAGCGGGGGGGCTGGGAGAGACCCAGTACTTC.